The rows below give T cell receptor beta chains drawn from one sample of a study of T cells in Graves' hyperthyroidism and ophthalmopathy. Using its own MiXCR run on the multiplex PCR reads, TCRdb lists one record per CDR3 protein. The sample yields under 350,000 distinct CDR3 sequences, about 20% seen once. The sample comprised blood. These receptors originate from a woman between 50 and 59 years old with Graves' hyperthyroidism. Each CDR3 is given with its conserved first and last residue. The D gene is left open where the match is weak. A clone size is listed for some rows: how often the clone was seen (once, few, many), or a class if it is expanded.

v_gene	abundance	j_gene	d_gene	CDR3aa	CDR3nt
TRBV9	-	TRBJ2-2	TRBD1	CASSVVRGQVTGELFF	TGTGCCAGCAGCGTAGTCAGGGGGCAGGTCACCGGGGAGCTGTTTTTT
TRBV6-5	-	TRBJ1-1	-	CASSYPDRSAEAFF	TGTGCCAGCAGTTACCCCGACAGGTCGGCTGAAGCTTTCTTT
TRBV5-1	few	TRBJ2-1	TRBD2	CASSSGTSGKYNEQFF	TGCGCCAGCAGCTCCGGGACTAGCGGGAAATACAATGAGCAGTTCTTC
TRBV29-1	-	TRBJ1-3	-	CSVEDGFSGNTIYF	TGCAGCGTTGAAGATGGATTCAGCGGAAACACCATATATTTT
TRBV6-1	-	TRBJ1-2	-	CASSEATTGKNGYTF	TGTGCCAGCAGTGAAGCTACGACGGGCAAGAATGGCTACACCTTC
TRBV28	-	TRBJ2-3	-	CASSSPGADTQYF	TGTGCCAGCAGTTCCCCGGGAGCAGATACGCAGTATTTT
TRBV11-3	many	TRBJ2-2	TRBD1	CASSFGQAGELFF	TGTGCCAGCAGTTTCGGACAGGCCGGGGAGCTGTTTTTT
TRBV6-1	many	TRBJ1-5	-	CASSRDGGGTGQPQHF	TGTGCCAGCAGTCGGGACGGGGGAGGAACGGGTCAGCCCCAGCATTTT
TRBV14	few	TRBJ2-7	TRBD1	CASSFNSGTGFEQYF	TGTGCCAGCAGCTTTAATTCCGGGACAGGTTTCGAGCAGTACTTC
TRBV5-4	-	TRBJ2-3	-	CASSREPPRYTDTQYF	TGTGCCAGCAGTCGTGAGCCCCCCAGATACACAGATACGCAGTATTTT
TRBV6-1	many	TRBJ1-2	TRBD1	CASSDPGQGRLSYGYTF	TGTGCCAGCAGTGATCCGGGACAGGGGAGGTTGTCCTATGGCTACACCTTC
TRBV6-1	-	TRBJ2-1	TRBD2	CASRHQGGEQFF	TGTGCCAGCAGGCACCAGGGAGGGGAGCAGTTCTTC
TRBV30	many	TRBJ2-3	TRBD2	CAWVGVDSGSGDTQYF	TGTGCCTGGGTAGGGGTGGATAGCGGGAGTGGAGATACGCAGTATTTT
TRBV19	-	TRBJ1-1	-	CASSMGRDTEAFF	TGTGCCAGTAGTATGGGACGGGACACTGAAGCTTTCTTT
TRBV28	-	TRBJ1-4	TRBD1	CASRTGTDEKLFF	TGTGCCAGCCGGACAGGCACCGATGAAAAACTGTTTTTT
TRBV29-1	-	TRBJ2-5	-	CSIFGRETQYF	TGCAGCATCTTTGGTCGGGAGACCCAGTACTTC
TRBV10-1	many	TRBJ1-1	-	CASSEPGDIFSEDTEAFF	TGCGCCAGCAGTGAGCCCGGGGACATATTCTCAGAGGACACTGAAGCTTTCTTT
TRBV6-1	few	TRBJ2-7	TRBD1	CASSPGVGTGGREQYF	TGTGCCAGCAGTCCGGGCGTAGGGACAGGGGGGCGCGAGCAGTACTTC
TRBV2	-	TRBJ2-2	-	CASSDTGTRGTGELFF	TGTGCCAGCAGCGATACCGGGACAAGGGGCACCGGGGAGCTGTTTTTT
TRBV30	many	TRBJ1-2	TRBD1	CAWSTQPTGVGYTF	TGTGCCTGGAGCACCCAACCGACAGGGGTCGGCTACACCTTC
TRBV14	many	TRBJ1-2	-	CASSQGYYGYTF	TGTGCCAGCAGCCAAGGTTACTATGGCTACACCTTC
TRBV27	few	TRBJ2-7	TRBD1	CASRQKGQGIYEQYF	TGTGCCAGCAGACAAAAGGGACAGGGGATCTACGAGCAGTACTTC
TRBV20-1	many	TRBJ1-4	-	CSARGGGTEGAKIEKLFF	TGCAGTGCTAGAGGAGGGGGAACAGAAGGGGCCAAAATTGAAAAACTGTTTTTT
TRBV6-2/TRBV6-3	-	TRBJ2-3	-	CASSYRGSADTQYF	TGTGCCAGCAGTTACAGGGGAAGCGCAGATACGCAGTATTTT
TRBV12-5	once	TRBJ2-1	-	CASRLQGGGYNEEFF	TGTGCTAGTCGTCTGCAGGGAGGGGGATACAATGAGGAGTTCTTC
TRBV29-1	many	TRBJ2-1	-	CSAPGQLNEQFF	TGCAGCGCCCCGGGCCAGCTCAATGAGCAGTTCTTC
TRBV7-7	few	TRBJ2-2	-	CASEYRRTGELFF	TGTGCTAGCGAGTATAGGAGAACCGGGGAGCTGTTTTTT
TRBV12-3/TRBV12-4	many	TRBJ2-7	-	CASSLGTSYEQYF	TGTGCCAGCAGTTTGGGCACCTCCTACGAGCAGTACTTC
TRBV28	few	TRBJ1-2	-	CASSLGRGRVYGYTF	TGTGCCAGCAGTTTAGGTCGTGGCAGGGTTTATGGCTACACCTTC
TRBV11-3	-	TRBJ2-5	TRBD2	CASSLRATSGGQETQYF	TGTGCCAGCAGCTTAAGGGCGACTAGCGGGGGTCAAGAGACCCAGTACTTC
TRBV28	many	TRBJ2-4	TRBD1	CASSRQGDENIQYF	TGTGCCAGCAGTCGACAGGGTGACGAAAACATTCAGTACTTC
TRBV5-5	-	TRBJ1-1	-	CASSPSSGAGTEAFF	TGTGCCAGCAGCCCGTCGTCGGGGGCCGGCACTGAAGCTTTCTTT
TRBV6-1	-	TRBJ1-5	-	CASRPRVGQPQHF	TGTGCCAGCAGGCCCCGAGTTGGGCAGCCCCAGCATTTT
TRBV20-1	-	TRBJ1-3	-	CSARTGSGNTIYF	TGCAGTGCTAGAACGGGGTCTGGAAACACCATATATTTT
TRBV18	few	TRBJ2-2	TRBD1	CASSRGQGFTGELFF	TGTGCCAGCTCACGTGGACAGGGATTTACCGGGGAGCTGTTTTTT
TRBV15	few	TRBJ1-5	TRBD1	CATSRDIGTGTHQPQHF	TGTGCCACCAGCAGAGATATCGGGACAGGGACCCATCAGCCCCAGCATTTT
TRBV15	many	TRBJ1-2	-	CATSRDLGAGLWGYGYTF	TGTGCCACCAGCAGAGATCTAGGAGCGGGGCTCTGGGGCTATGGCTACACCTTC
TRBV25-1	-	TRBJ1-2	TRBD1	CASEGETDRGYSPYGYTF	TGTGCCAGCGAGGGGGAGACGGACAGGGGTTATTCCCCCTATGGCTACACCTTC
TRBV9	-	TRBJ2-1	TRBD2	CASSVVPSGGYNEQFF	TGTGCCAGCAGCGTAGTTCCTAGCGGGGGGTACAATGAGCAGTTCTTC
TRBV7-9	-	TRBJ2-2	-	CASGGGTGELFF	TGTGCCAGCGGGGGTGGCACCGGGGAGCTGTTTTTT
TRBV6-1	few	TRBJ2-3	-	CASSRTGKLTDTQYF	TGTGCCAGCAGTCGTACAGGGAAGCTCACAGATACGCAGTATTTT
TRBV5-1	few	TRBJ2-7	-	CASSSGRSGTYEQYF	TGCGCCAGCAGCTCAGGACGGTCGGGGACCTACGAGCAGTACTTC
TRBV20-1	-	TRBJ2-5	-	CSARDRLVLETQYF	TGCAGTGCTAGAGATCGGCTAGTACTGGAGACCCAGTACTTC
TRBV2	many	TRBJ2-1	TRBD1	CASSLTGGDEQFF	TGTGCCAGCAGCTTGACAGGGGGAGATGAGCAGTTCTTC
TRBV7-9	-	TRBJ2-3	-	CASSFLSGEADTQYF	TGTGCCAGCAGCTTCTTATCAGGAGAGGCAGATACGCAGTATTTT
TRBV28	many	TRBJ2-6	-	CASSLVGSGANVLTF	TGTGCCAGCAGTTTAGTGGGGTCTGGGGCCAACGTCCTGACTTTC
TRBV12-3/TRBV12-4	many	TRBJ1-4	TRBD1	CASSLAGQDEKLFF	TGTGCCAGCAGTTTGGCGGGACAGGACGAAAAACTGTTTTTT
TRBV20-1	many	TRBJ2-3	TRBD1	CSALTIDRGLTDTQYF	TGCAGTGCTCTCACCATCGACAGGGGGCTGACAGATACGCAGTATTTT
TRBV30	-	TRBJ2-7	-	CAWTLGASHEQYF	TGTGCCTGGACCCTGGGGGCTTCCCACGAGCAGTACTTC